Below, 11 T cell receptor beta chains from the same sample are listed, as sequenced in a study of Ad26.COV2.S vaccination and SARS-CoV-2 variants. Method: immunoSEQ multiplex PCR; TCRdb's copy keeps in-frame clones and lacks some. The sample has 350,000 to 500,000 clones; about 90% are singletons. The treatment here: about 20 received Ad26.COV2.S at low or high dose, single or two shots; several received placebo; per-sample allocation not given. At day 63 after the first vaccine or placebo injection, samples were drawn. Sequences were derived from peripheral blood, sampled in a trial of Ad26.COV2.S vaccine versus placebo. These receptors were obtained from a person aged 18 to 65 who received the Ad26.COV2.S COVID-19 vaccine or a placebo.

The chain combines TRBV11-2 with TRBJ2-1; D perhaps matches TRBD1 (6 bases). Trimming took off 5 bases at V and 8 bases at J, with 19 bases between the two ends. The CDR3 contains 15 residues. CDR1 is SGHAT, CDR2 FQNNGV, per germline. For the CDR3, the DNA is TGTGCCAGCAGCCTAGGGACACCGGGCGTCGATGAGCAGTTCTTC. It yields the protein CASSLGTPGVDEQFF. Complete variable domain (other parts from reference TRBV11-2 and TRBJ2-1): EAGVAQSPRYKIIEKRQSVAFWCNPISGHATLYWYQQILGQGPKLLIQFQNNGVVDDSQLPKDRFSAERLKGVDSTLKIQPAKLEDSAVYLCASSLGTPGVDEQFFGPGTRLTVL.

V gene TRBV18 combines with J gene TRBJ2-7; 8 bases fit TRBD1. The CDR3 covers 13 residues. The germline gives CDR1 KGHSH, CDR2 LQKENI. J gave up 6 bases and V 4 bases, and 5 bases lay outside the gene matches. CDR3 sequence reads: CASSLLRGLEQYF. The CDR3 nucleotides read TGTGCCAGCTCACTACTCAGGGGGCTCGAGCAGTACTTC. Combining the CDR3 with reference TRBV18 and TRBJ2-7 gives the whole variable domain NAGVMQNPRHLVRRRGQEARLRCSPMKGHSHVYWYRQLPEEGLKFMVYLQKENIIDESGMPKERFSAEFPKEGPSILRIQQVVRGDSAAYFCASSLLRGLEQYFGPGTRLTVT.

The chain couples TRBV7-2 to TRBJ2-3; D uncertain. Per the germline V gene, CDR1 is SGHTA and CDR2 is FQGNSA. The CDR3 totals 16 residues. The ends were cut back, 0 bases at V and 2 bases at J, with 12 bases in the middle. The DNA of the CDR3 is TGTGCCAGCAGCTTAGCGCTTGGCTCATACACAGATACGCAGTATTTT. It encodes CASSLALGSYTDTQYF.

The chain is built from TRBV4-3 and TRBJ2-7; no reliable D call. V was pared by 0 bases and J by 7 bases, with 13 bases between. The CDR3 is made up of 14 amino acids. From germline, CDR1 is LGHNA and CDR2 YSLEER. CDR3 region: CASSQDGRIGEQYF. CDR3 nucleotides: TGCGCCAGCAGCCAAGACGGACGTATAGGGGAGCAGTACTTC.

The CDR3 DNA reads as TGTGCCAGCAGTTGGCTGATAGGTAGCACAGATACGCAGTATTTT. Its translation: CASSWLIGSTDTQYF. The rearrangement links TRBV6-2 or TRBV6-3 to TRBJ2-3, with D unresolved. Germline V CDR1 and CDR2: MNHEY, SVGEGT. V was trimmed by 4 bases and J by 0 bases, leaving 11 bases between them. CDR3 size: 15 residues.

A few counts support this clone. The chain joins TRBV11-2 to TRBJ2-7; the match to TRBD1 covers 9 bases. CDR3 size: 14 residues. Germline V gene sequence: CDR1 SGHAT, CDR2 FQNNGV. V gave up 4 bases and J gave up 3 bases; unmatched junction bases: 4. For the CDR3, the DNA is TGTGCCAGCAGCTATGGACAGGGGAACTACGAGCAGTACTTC. It yields the protein CASSYGQGNYEQYF.

The gene calls are TRBV2 and TRBJ2-5; weak D call: TRBD2 (5 bases). This CDR3 comprises 15 residues. With 6 bases removed from V and 3 bases from J, the gap between germline ends came to 17 bases. The germline V gene encodes CDR1 SNHLY and CDR2 FYNNEI. CDR3 region: CASRPNSGREETQYF. In nucleotides, the CDR3 is TGTGCCAGCAGGCCCAACAGCGGAAGGGAAGAGACCCAGTACTTC.

The rearrangement uses TRBV15 and TRBJ2-5; 13 nucleotides line up with TRBD2. This CDR3 region has 18 residues. In germline, CDR1 is LNHNV, CDR2 YYDKDF (reference sequence). V shed 1 base and J 2 bases; nucleotides not matched to a gene: 7. The DNA for the CDR3 is TGTGCCACCAGCAGAGGTGTTCGACTAGCGGGAGGTCAAGAGACCCAGTACTTC. The encoded protein is CATSRGVRLAGGQETQYF.

The rearrangement links TRBV18 to TRBJ1-6, with unresolved D. Germline values: CDR1 KGHSH, CDR2 LQKENI. The V end was cut by 6 bases, the J end by 8 bases, with 14 bases between. The CDR3 sequence is 14 residues long. The CDR3 DNA is TGTGCCAGCTCCCTTGGTTGGAAGGATTCACCCCTCCACTTT. Its translation is CASSLGWKDSPLHF.

CDR3 residues: CASSFTSGHEQFF. CDR3 nucleotides: TGTGCCAGTAGCTTCACGAGTGGCCATGAGCAGTTCTTC. This chain uses TRBV19 with TRBJ2-1; D is uncertain. Trimming removed 6 bases at V and 8 bases at J, with 14 bases between. The CDR3 is 13 amino acids. CDR1 is LNHDA, CDR2 SQIVND, per germline (reference sequence).

The rearrangement uses TRBV4-3 and TRBJ2-1; 9 bases are shared with TRBD1. The CDR3 has 21 amino acids. V was pared by 0 bases and J by 9 bases, with 24 bases of the junction left unmatched. The germline V gene has CDR1 LGHNA and CDR2 YSLEER. CDR3 amino acids: CASSQDRRTGVTLVSPPEQFF. CDR3 DNA sequence: TGCGCCAGCAGCCAAGATAGAAGGACAGGGGTAACTCTTGTGTCCCCCCCTGAGCAGTTCTTC.